This TCR beta chain was identified in a study of blood T cell repertoires in COVID-19. The CDR3 totals 13 residues. CDR1 MGHDK and CDR2 SYGVNS come from the germline V gene. Trimming shortened V by 7 bases and J by 3 bases, and 10 bases separated the two germline ends. Profiled with immunoSEQ multiplex PCR; TCRdb holds only in-frame clones, not every one. Of hundreds of thousands of clones listed, less than 90% are singletons. The clonotype was recovered from a woman in her 50s in a cohort exposed to, infected with or recovered from COVID-19 (not recorded which). The V call is TRBV25-1, the J call TRBJ1-3; D remains unclear. The sequenced sample consisted of PBMCs or T cells enriched from blood (not recorded which). The CDR3 DNA follows: TGTGCCAGCATTGACCGTCTTGGAAACACCATATATTTT. Translation gives CASIDRLGNTIYF.